This T cell receptor (beta chain) is from a study of cytomegalovirus exposure and HLA in healthy donors. In the PCR, 60 Vbeta and 13 Jbeta primers were used. The protocol was immunoSEQ multiplex PCR, while the TCRdb copy is restricted to in-frame clones and leaves out a portion. The sample has fewer than 250,000 clones, 65% to 75% seen once. Regarding the study as a whole: The sole available immune exposure information was CMV serostatus. Reports credit the classifier with highly specific, highly sensitive diagnosis of cytomegalovirus status.

With respect to this clone: Its antigen is not identified.

Trimming took 3 bases from V and 5 from J, leaving 10 bases between them. There are 13 residues in the CDR3. CDR1 and CDR2 from the germline V gene are SGHTA and FQGNSA. Sequenced input: PBMCs. This clonotype was sampled from a man aged 30 to 39 in good health and CMV-seropositive. V and J are TRBV7-2 and TRBJ2-5; D gene ambiguous. The chain's CDR3 is CASSFASRETQYF. Written as DNA, the CDR3 is TGTGCCAGCAGCTTCGCATCGAGGGAGACCCAGTACTTC.